Below, one TCR beta chain is given with its context. Its antigen is not known. Germline V gene lookup returns CDR1 MGHDK and CDR2 SYGVNS. The V end was cut by 2 bases, the J end by 1 base, with 6 bases between. The CDR3 loop spans 13 amino acids. This sample was taken from a study of high-grade serous ovarian cancer treatment subgroups. Sequencing was performed with immunoSEQ multiplex PCR; in TCRdb, only in-frame clones are kept and a portion is missing. Of roughly 1,600 clones listed, around 70% are singletons. Tumor samples were obtained before definitive surgery or chemotherapy. Study-level findings and limits: TCR clonal relatedness correlated positively with neoantigen level. Bulk tumor TCR sequencing gave no spatial information. Same-patient tumor repertoires overlapped at roughly 0.095 to 0.8; different patients barely overlapped.

Source material: tumor tissue. This sequence was found in a human donor with high-grade serous ovarian cancer. V gene TRBV25-1 combines with J gene TRBJ2-7, with a possible D match to TRBD1 (5 bases). The CDR3 DNA is TGTGCCAGCAGTGAAACAGGTTCCTACGAGCAGTACTTC. Translated, it gives CASSETGSYEQYF.